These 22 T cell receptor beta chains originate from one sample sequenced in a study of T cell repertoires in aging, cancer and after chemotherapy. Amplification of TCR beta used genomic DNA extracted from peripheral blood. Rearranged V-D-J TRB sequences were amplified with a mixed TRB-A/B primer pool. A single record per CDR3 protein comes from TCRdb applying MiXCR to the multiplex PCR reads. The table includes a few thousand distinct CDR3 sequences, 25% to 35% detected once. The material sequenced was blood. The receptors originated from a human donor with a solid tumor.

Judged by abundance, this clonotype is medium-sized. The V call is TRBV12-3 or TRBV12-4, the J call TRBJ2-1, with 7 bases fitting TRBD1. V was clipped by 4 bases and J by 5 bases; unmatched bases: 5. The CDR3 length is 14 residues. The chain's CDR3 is CASSYGTVHNEQFF. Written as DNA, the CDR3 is TGTGCCAGCAGTTACGGGACAGTACACAATGAGCAGTTCTTC.

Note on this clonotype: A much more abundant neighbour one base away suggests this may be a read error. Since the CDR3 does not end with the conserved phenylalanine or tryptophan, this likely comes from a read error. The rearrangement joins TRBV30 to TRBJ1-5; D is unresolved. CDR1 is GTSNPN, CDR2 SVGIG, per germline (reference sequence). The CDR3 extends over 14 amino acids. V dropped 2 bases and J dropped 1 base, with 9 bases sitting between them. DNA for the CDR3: TGTGCCTGGAGTAGGACGGAAAGCAATCAGCCCCAGCATATT. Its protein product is CAWSRTESNQPQHI.

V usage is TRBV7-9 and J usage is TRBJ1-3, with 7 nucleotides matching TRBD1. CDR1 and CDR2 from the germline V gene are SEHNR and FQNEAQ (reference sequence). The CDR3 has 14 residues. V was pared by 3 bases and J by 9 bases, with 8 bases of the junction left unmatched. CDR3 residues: CASSFEQGLSTIYF. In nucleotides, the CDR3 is TGTGCCAGCAGCTTCGAACAGGGGCTTAGCACCATATATTTT.

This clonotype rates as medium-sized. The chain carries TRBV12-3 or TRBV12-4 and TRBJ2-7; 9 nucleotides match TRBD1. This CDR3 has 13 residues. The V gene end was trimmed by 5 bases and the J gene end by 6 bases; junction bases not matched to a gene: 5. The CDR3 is CASSDTGGSEQYV. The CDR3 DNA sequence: TGTGCCAGCAGTGATACAGGGGGCTCCGAGCAGTACGTC.

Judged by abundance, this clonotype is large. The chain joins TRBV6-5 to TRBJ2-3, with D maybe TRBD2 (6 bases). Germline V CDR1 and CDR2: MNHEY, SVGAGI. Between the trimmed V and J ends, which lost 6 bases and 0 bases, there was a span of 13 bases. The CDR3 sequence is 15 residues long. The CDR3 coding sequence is TGTGCCAGCAGACCGTCCGGGACTAGCACAGATACGCAGTATTTT. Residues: CASRPSGTSTDTQYF.

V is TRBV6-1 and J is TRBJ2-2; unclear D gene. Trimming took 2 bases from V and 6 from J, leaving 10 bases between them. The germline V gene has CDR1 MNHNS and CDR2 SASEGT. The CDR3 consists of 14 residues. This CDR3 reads CASSESLTPGELFF. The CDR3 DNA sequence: TGTGCCAGCAGTGAAAGCCTTACCCCCGGGGAGCTGTTTTTT.

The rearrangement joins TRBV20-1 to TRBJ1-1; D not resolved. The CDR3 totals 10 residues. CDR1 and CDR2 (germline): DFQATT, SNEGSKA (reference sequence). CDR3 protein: CLEGNTEAFF. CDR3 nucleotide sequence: TGCCTGGAAGGGAACACTGAAGCTTTCTTT.

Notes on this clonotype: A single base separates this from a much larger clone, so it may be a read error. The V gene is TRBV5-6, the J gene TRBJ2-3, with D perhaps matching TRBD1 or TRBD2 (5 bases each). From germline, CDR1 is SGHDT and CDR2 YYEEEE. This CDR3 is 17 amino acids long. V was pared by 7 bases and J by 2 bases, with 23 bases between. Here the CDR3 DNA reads TGTGCCAGCGGGCGTATGAGGGGATCCTTCTACACAGATACGCAGTATTTT. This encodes CASGRMRGSFYTDTQYF.

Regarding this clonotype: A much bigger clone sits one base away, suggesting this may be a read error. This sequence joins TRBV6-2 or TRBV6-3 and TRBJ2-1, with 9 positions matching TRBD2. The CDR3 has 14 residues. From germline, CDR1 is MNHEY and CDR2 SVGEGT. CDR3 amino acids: CASSDSLAGNKQFF. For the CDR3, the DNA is TGTGCCAGCAGTGACTCACTAGCGGGCAATAAGCAGTTCTTC.

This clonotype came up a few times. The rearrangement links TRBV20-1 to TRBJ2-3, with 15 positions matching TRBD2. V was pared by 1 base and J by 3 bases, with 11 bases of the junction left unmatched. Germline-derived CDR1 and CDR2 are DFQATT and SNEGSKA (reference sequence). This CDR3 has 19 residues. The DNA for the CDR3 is TGCAGTGCTAGAGGGGGCAGGACTAGCGGGGGGGCTTGGACAGATACGCAGTATTTT. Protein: CSARGGRTSGGAWTDTQYF.

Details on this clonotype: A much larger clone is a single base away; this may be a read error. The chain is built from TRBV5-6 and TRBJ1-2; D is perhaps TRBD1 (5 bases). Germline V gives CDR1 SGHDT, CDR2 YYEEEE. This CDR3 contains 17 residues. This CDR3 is CVSSLIPGMVANYGYTF. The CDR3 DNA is TGTGTCAGCAGCTTGATCCCAGGGATGGTAGCTAACTATGGCTACACCTTC.

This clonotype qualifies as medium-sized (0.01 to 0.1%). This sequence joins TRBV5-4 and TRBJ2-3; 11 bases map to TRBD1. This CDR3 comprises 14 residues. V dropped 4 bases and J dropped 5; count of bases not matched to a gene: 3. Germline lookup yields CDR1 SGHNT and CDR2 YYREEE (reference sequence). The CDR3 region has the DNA TGTGCCAGCAGCACCGGGACAGGGGGAGATACGCAGTATTTT. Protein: CASSTGTGGDTQYF.

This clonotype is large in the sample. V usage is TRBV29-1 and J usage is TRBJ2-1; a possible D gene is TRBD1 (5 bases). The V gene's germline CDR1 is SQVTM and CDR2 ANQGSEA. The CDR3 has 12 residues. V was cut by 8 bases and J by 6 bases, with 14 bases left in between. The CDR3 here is CSFGRAGNEQFF. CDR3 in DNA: TGCAGCTTCGGCAGGGCCGGCAATGAGCAGTTCTTC.

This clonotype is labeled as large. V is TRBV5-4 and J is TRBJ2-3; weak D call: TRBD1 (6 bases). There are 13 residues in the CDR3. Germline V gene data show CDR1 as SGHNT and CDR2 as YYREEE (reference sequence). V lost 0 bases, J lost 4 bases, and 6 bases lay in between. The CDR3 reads CASSLDRADTQYF. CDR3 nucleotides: TGTGCCAGCAGCTTGGACAGGGCAGATACGCAGTATTTT.

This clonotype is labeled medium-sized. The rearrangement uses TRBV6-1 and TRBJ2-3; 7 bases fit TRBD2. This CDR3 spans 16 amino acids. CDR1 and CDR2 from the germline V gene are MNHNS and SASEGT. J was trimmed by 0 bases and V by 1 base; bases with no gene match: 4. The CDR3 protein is CASSEVWRGSTDTQYF. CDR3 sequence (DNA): TGTGCCAGCAGTGAAGTGTGGCGGGGGAGCACAGATACGCAGTATTTT.

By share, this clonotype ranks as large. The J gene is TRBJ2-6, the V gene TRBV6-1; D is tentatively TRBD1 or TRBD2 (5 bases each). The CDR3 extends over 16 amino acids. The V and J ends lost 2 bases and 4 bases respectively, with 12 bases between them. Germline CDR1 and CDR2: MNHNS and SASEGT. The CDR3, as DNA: TGTGCCAGCAGTGAACGGGCAGGGACCGGGGCCAACGTCCTGACTTTC. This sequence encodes CASSERAGTGANVLTF.

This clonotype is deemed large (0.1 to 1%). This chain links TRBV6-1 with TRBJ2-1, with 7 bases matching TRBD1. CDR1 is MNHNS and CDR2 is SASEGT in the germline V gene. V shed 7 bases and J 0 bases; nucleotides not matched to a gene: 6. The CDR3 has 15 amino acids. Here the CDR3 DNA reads TGTGCCAGCACTCGGGACAGTGGCTCCTACAATGAGCAGTTCTTC. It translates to CASTRDSGSYNEQFF.

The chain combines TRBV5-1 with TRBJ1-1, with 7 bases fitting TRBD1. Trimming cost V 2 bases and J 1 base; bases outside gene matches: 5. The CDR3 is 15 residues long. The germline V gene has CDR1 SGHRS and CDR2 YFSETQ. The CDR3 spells CASSLSGGRNTEAFF. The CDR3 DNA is TGCGCCAGCAGCTTATCAGGGGGGCGGAACACTGAAGCTTTCTTT.

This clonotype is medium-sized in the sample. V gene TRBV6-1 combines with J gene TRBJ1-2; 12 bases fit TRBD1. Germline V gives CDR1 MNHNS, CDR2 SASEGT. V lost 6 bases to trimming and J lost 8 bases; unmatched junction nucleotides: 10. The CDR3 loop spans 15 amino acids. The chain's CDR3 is CASRNPGTGGGGYTF. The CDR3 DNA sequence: TGTGCCAGCAGGAACCCCGGGACAGGGGGCGGCGGCTACACCTTC.

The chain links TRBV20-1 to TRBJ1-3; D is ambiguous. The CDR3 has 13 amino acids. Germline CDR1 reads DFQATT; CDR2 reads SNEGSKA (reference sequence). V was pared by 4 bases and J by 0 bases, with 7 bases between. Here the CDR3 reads CSAKVYSGNTIYF. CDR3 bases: TGCAGTGCTAAAGTTTACTCTGGAAACACCATATATTTT.

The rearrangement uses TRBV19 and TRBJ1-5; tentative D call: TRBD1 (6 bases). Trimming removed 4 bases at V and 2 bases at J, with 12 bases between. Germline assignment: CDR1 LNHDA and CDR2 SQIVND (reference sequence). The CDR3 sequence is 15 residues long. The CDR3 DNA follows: TGTGCCAGTAGTACTACAGGGTATCGCAATCAGCCCCAGCATTTT. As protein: CASSTTGYRNQPQHF.

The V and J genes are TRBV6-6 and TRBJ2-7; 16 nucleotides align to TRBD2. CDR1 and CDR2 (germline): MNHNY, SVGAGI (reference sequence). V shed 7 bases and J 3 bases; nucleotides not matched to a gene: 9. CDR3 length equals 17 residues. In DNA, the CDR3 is TGTGCCAGCACCACCGGGACTAGCGGGAGGGTCCACTACGAGCAGTACGTC. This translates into CASTTGTSGRVHYEQYV.